This entry is about one TCR beta chain. Original methodology: Estimation of nucleated cell counts relied on the amplification of reference gene primers. Libraries were prepared by immunoSEQ multiplex PCR; TCRdb keeps only in-frame clonotypes and omits some of them. V, J and clone size are those of that table, while D and trimming were read from the DNA. The table includes around 150,000 clones, roughly nine tenths detected once. The CDR3 consists of 15 residues. CDR1 MNHEY and CDR2 SMNVEV come from the germline V gene (reference sequence). V lost 5 bases to trimming and J lost 7 bases, with 15 bases between them. This record belongs to a study of blood T cell repertoires in COVID-19. Study details: The United States, Italy and Spain provided the acute and convalescent COVID-19 samples. In each case, the material was cDNA or gDNA derived from T cells, B-cell-depleted T cells, or PBMCs.

This chain joins TRBV27 and TRBJ1-6; a weak D match, TRBD1 (5 bases). Source material: peripheral blood. This receptor was obtained from a man between 60 and 70 years old with active or convalescent COVID-19. The CDR3 reads CASSPAGGGNSPLHF. The DNA for the CDR3 is TGTGCCAGCAGTCCAGCGGGGGGTGGAAATTCACCCCTCCACTTT.